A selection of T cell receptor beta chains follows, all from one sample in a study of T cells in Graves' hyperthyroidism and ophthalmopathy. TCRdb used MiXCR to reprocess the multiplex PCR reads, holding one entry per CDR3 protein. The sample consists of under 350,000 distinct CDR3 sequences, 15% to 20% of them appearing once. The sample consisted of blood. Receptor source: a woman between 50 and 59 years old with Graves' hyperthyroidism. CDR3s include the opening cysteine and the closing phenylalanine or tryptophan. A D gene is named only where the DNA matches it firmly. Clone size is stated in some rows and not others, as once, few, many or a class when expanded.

CDR3aa: CASSPPDRHGYTF; CDR3nt: TGTGCCAGCAGCCCCCCGGACAGGCATGGCTACACCTTC; j_gene: TRBJ1-2; abundance: many; d_gene: TRBD1; v_gene: TRBV3-1
CDR3aa: CASSLIGGSYNEQFF; CDR3nt: TGTGCCAGTTCTCTTATAGGGGGCTCCTACAATGAGCAGTTCTTC; j_gene: TRBJ2-1; abundance: many; d_gene: NA; v_gene: TRBV12-3/TRBV12-4
CDR3aa: CASSSPSGEYTDTQYF; CDR3nt: TGTGCCAGCAGCTCCCCTAGCGGGGAATACACAGATACGCAGTATTTT; j_gene: TRBJ2-3; abundance: many; d_gene: TRBD2; v_gene: TRBV11-2
CDR3aa: CASSQDRDRGRNYGYTF; CDR3nt: TGTGCCAGCAGCCAAGACCGGGACAGGGGCAGAAACTATGGCTACACCTTC; j_gene: TRBJ1-2; abundance: many; d_gene: TRBD1; v_gene: TRBV3-1
CDR3aa: CASGGTGIPREQFF; CDR3nt: TGTGCCAGCGGTGGGACAGGGATTCCACGGGAGCAGTTCTTC; j_gene: TRBJ2-1; abundance: few; d_gene: TRBD1; v_gene: TRBV28
CDR3aa: CAISPATTKNIQYF; CDR3nt: TGTGCCATCTCGCCGGCTACAACCAAAAACATTCAGTACTTC; j_gene: TRBJ2-4; abundance: few; d_gene: NA; v_gene: TRBV10-3
CDR3aa: CASRPNTEAFF; CDR3nt: TGTGCCAGCAGACCGAACACTGAAGCTTTCTTT; j_gene: TRBJ1-1; abundance: many; d_gene: NA; v_gene: TRBV7-9
CDR3aa: CASSPLGVQGNYGYTF; CDR3nt: TGTGCCAGCAGTCCCTTGGGGGTGCAGGGGAACTATGGCTACACCTTC; j_gene: TRBJ1-2; abundance: many; d_gene: NA; v_gene: TRBV28
CDR3aa: CATSRDLSGTGTQYF; CDR3nt: TGTGCCACCAGCAGAGATCTGTCGGGCACGGGTACGCAGTATTTT; j_gene: TRBJ2-3; abundance: NA; d_gene: NA; v_gene: TRBV15
CDR3aa: CASSGTGDSGGYTF; CDR3nt: TGTGCCAGCAGTGGGACAGGGGATAGCGGTGGCTACACCTTC; j_gene: TRBJ1-2; abundance: few; d_gene: TRBD1; v_gene: TRBV6-1
CDR3aa: CSAIRFGTEVTGELFF; CDR3nt: TGCAGTGCTATACGCTTCGGGACAGAGGTGACCGGGGAGCTGTTTTTT; j_gene: TRBJ2-2; abundance: few; d_gene: TRBD1; v_gene: TRBV20-1
CDR3aa: CASRYTGEGEQYF; CDR3nt: TGTGCCAGCAGATACACAGGGGAGGGCGAGCAGTACTTC; j_gene: TRBJ2-7; abundance: few; d_gene: NA; v_gene: TRBV6-1
CDR3aa: CAISDRGETQYF; CDR3nt: TGTGCCATCAGTGACAGGGGCGAGACCCAGTACTTC; j_gene: TRBJ2-5; abundance: NA; d_gene: NA; v_gene: TRBV10-3
CDR3aa: CATSGRDMGHTGPEAFF; CDR3nt: TGTGCCACCAGCGGCAGGGATATGGGACACACAGGGCCTGAAGCTTTCTTT; j_gene: TRBJ1-1; abundance: few; d_gene: NA; v_gene: TRBV15
CDR3aa: CASSGRDRGSNQPQHF; CDR3nt: TGTGCCAGCAGTGGGCGGGACAGGGGTAGCAATCAGCCCCAGCATTTT; j_gene: TRBJ1-5; abundance: many; d_gene: TRBD1; v_gene: TRBV6-1
CDR3aa: CASSGTDRAANYGYTF; CDR3nt: TGTGCCAGTTCTGGCACAGATCGAGCAGCTAACTATGGCTACACCTTC; j_gene: TRBJ1-2; abundance: NA; d_gene: NA; v_gene: TRBV19
CDR3aa: CASSSRDKSVDTQYF; CDR3nt: TGTGCCAGCAGTTCCCGGGACAAATCGGTCGATACGCAGTATTTT; j_gene: TRBJ2-3; abundance: many; d_gene: NA; v_gene: TRBV2
CDR3aa: CASSFSRGSEQPQHF; CDR3nt: TGTGCCAGCAGTTTTAGTAGGGGGTCGGAACAGCCCCAGCATTTT; j_gene: TRBJ1-5; abundance: many; d_gene: NA; v_gene: TRBV27
CDR3aa: CASSIIGGSLGREQFF; CDR3nt: TGTGCCAGTAGTATAATCGGCGGGAGCCTGGGGAGAGAGCAGTTCTTC; j_gene: TRBJ2-1; abundance: NA; d_gene: TRBD2; v_gene: TRBV19
CDR3aa: CASSSHTETSPLHF; CDR3nt: TGTGCCAGCAGTTCCCACACGGAAACTTCACCCCTCCACTTT; j_gene: TRBJ1-6; abundance: NA; d_gene: NA; v_gene: TRBV27
CDR3aa: CASSSTGGIETQYF; CDR3nt: TGTGCCAGCAGCTCGACAGGGGGCATAGAGACCCAGTACTTC; j_gene: TRBJ2-5; abundance: NA; d_gene: TRBD1; v_gene: TRBV7-9
CDR3aa: CSASETSTYEQYF; CDR3nt: TGCAGTGCTAGTGAGACTTCGACCTACGAGCAGTACTTC; j_gene: TRBJ2-7; abundance: NA; d_gene: NA; v_gene: TRBV20-1
CDR3aa: CSATASGKPYNEQFF; CDR3nt: TGCAGTGCTACCGCTAGCGGGAAACCCTACAATGAGCAGTTCTTC; j_gene: TRBJ2-1; abundance: few; d_gene: TRBD2; v_gene: TRBV20-1
CDR3aa: CASRGYDRDRSYEQFF; CDR3nt: TGTGCCAGCAGGGGGTACGACAGGGATCGGTCGTATGAGCAGTTCTTC; j_gene: TRBJ2-1; abundance: few; d_gene: TRBD1; v_gene: TRBV6-1
CDR3aa: CSASWVAKNIQYF; CDR3nt: TGCAGTGCTAGCTGGGTAGCCAAAAACATTCAGTACTTC; j_gene: TRBJ2-4; abundance: NA; d_gene: NA; v_gene: TRBV20-1
CDR3aa: CASSPGQVISGANVLTF; CDR3nt: TGCGCCAGCAGCCCGGGACAGGTGATCTCTGGGGCCAACGTCCTGACTTTC; j_gene: TRBJ2-6; abundance: many; d_gene: TRBD1; v_gene: TRBV5-1
CDR3aa: CASSQDRDRVGLVNTEAFF; CDR3nt: TGTGCCAGCAGCCAAGATCGGGACAGGGTGGGCCTAGTGAACACTGAAGCTTTCTTT; j_gene: TRBJ1-1; abundance: many; d_gene: TRBD1; v_gene: TRBV3-1
CDR3aa: CASSGGQGSGETQYF; CDR3nt: TGCGCCAGCAGCGGCGGGCAGGGAAGTGGAGAGACCCAGTACTTC; j_gene: TRBJ2-5; abundance: many; d_gene: NA; v_gene: TRBV5-1
CDR3aa: CASSSSRGGNDEQFF; CDR3nt: TGTGCCAGCAGCTCATCACGAGGGGGTAATGATGAGCAGTTCTTC; j_gene: TRBJ2-1; abundance: many; d_gene: NA; v_gene: TRBV7-9
CDR3aa: CASSPSGQGRTGDIQYF; CDR3nt: TGTGCCAGCAGTCCCTCGGGACAGGGCCGGACGGGAGACATTCAGTACTTC; j_gene: TRBJ2-4; abundance: NA; d_gene: TRBD1; v_gene: TRBV28
CDR3aa: CASSVGRGGIDEQFF; CDR3nt: TGTGCCAGCAGTGTGGGGCGGGGGGGGATTGATGAGCAGTTCTTC; j_gene: TRBJ2-1; abundance: few; d_gene: TRBD2; v_gene: TRBV2
CDR3aa: CASSEIGRGEKLFF; CDR3nt: TGTGCCAGCAGTGAAATAGGTCGGGGTGAAAAACTGTTTTTT; j_gene: TRBJ1-4; abundance: NA; d_gene: NA; v_gene: TRBV25-1
CDR3aa: CAWHRVWGYTF; CDR3nt: TGTGCCTGGCACAGGGTATGGGGCTACACCTTC; j_gene: TRBJ1-2; abundance: many; d_gene: NA; v_gene: TRBV30
CDR3aa: CASSSPPGDTQYF; CDR3nt: TGTGCCAGCAGCTCCCCCCCCGGAGATACGCAGTATTTT; j_gene: TRBJ2-3; abundance: NA; d_gene: NA; v_gene: TRBV7-2
CDR3aa: CAISDTYEQYF; CDR3nt: TGTGCCATCAGTGACACCTACGAGCAGTACTTC; j_gene: TRBJ2-7; abundance: NA; d_gene: NA; v_gene: TRBV10-3
CDR3aa: CASSSGGADEQFF; CDR3nt: TGTGCCAGCAGCTCAGGGGGGGCAGATGAGCAGTTCTTC; j_gene: TRBJ2-1; abundance: NA; d_gene: NA; v_gene: TRBV7-2
CDR3aa: CASGLASGGYTF; CDR3nt: TGTGCTAGTGGTTTGGCCTCGGGTGGCTACACCTTC; j_gene: TRBJ1-2; abundance: few; d_gene: NA; v_gene: TRBV12-5
CDR3aa: CSASTGQVNQPQHF; CDR3nt: TGCAGTGCTAGTACGGGGCAAGTCAATCAGCCCCAGCATTTT; j_gene: TRBJ1-5; abundance: NA; d_gene: NA; v_gene: TRBV20-1
CDR3aa: CASRAGLAGGDTQYF; CDR3nt: TGCGCCAGCAGAGCGGGACTAGCGGGAGGAGATACGCAGTATTTT; j_gene: TRBJ2-3; abundance: many; d_gene: TRBD2; v_gene: TRBV10-1
CDR3aa: CASSAAMSTEAFF; CDR3nt: TGTGCCAGCAGTGCGGCTATGAGCACTGAAGCTTTCTTT; j_gene: TRBJ1-1; abundance: NA; d_gene: NA; v_gene: TRBV2
CDR3aa: CASSPQSNRGHTQYF; CDR3nt: TGTGCCAGCAGCCCACAGAGCAACAGGGGGCACACGCAGTATTTT; j_gene: TRBJ2-3; abundance: NA; d_gene: TRBD1; v_gene: TRBV11-1
CDR3aa: CSARWGEGTDTQYF; CDR3nt: TGCAGTGCACGCTGGGGGGAAGGCACAGATACGCAGTATTTT; j_gene: TRBJ2-3; abundance: NA; d_gene: NA; v_gene: TRBV20-1
CDR3aa: CAIQRLNYGYTF; CDR3nt: TGTGCCATCCAACGGCTTAACTATGGCTACACCTTC; j_gene: TRBJ1-2; abundance: many; d_gene: NA; v_gene: TRBV28
CDR3aa: CASSDRPPTDTQYF; CDR3nt: TGTGCCAGCAGCGACAGGCCCCCCACAGATACGCAGTATTTT; j_gene: TRBJ2-3; abundance: few; d_gene: NA; v_gene: TRBV12-3/TRBV12-4
CDR3aa: CASSLLGAQGYTF; CDR3nt: TGTGCCAGCAGTTTACTCGGTGCACAGGGCTACACCTTC; j_gene: TRBJ1-2; abundance: NA; d_gene: NA; v_gene: TRBV28
CDR3aa: CASSQRGTTNEKLFF; CDR3nt: TGTGCCAGCAGCCAGCGGGGAACAACTAATGAAAAACTGTTTTTT; j_gene: TRBJ1-4; abundance: many; d_gene: NA; v_gene: TRBV3-1
CDR3aa: CASKGAFSEPQHF; CDR3nt: TGTGCCAGCAAGGGAGCGTTCTCGGAGCCCCAGCATTTT; j_gene: TRBJ1-5; abundance: NA; d_gene: NA; v_gene: TRBV19
CDR3aa: CASSLKGGRTEPYEQYF; CDR3nt: TGTGCCAGTAGTCTTAAGGGGGGGAGGACAGAACCCTACGAGCAGTACTTC; j_gene: TRBJ2-7; abundance: few; d_gene: NA; v_gene: TRBV19
CDR3aa: CSARPGGGTEAFF; CDR3nt: TGCAGTGCTAGACCGGGGGGGGGCACTGAAGCTTTCTTT; j_gene: TRBJ1-1; abundance: NA; d_gene: NA; v_gene: TRBV20-1
CDR3aa: CASSPASGGIQETQYF; CDR3nt: TGTGCCAGCAGCCCAGCTAGCGGGGGGATCCAAGAGACCCAGTACTTC; j_gene: TRBJ2-5; abundance: NA; d_gene: TRBD2; v_gene: TRBV12-3/TRBV12-4